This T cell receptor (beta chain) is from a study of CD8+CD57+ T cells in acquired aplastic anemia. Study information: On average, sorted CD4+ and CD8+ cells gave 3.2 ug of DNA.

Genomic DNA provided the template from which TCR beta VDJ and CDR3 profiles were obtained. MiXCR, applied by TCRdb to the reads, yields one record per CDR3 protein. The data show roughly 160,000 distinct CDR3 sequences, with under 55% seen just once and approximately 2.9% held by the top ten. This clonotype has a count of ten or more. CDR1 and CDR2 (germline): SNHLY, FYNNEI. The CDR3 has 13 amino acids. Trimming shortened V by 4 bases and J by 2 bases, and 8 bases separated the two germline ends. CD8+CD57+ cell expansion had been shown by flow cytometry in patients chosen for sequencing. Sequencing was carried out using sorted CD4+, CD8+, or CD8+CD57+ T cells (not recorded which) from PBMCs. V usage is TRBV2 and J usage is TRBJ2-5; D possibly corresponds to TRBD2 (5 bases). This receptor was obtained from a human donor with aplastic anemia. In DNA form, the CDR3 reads TGTGCCAGCAGTGTTTCGGGACAAGAGACCCAGTACTTC. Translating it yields CASSVSGQETQYF.